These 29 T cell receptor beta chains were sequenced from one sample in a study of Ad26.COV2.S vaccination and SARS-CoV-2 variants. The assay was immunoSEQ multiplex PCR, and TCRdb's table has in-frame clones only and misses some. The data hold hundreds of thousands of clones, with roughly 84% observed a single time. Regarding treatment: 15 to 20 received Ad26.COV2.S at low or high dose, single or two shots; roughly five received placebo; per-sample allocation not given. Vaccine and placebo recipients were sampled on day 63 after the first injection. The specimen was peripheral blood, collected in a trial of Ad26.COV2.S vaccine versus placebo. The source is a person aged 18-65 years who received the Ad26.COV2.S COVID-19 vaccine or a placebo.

CDR3 sequence: CASSVTDYTGELFF. For the CDR3, the DNA is TGTGCCAGCAGTGTAACAGACTACACCGGGGAGCTGTTTTTT. The V call is TRBV2, the J call TRBJ2-2; D ambiguous. V gave up 4 bases and J gave up 3 bases, with 9 bases separating them. Germline CDR1 SNHLY, CDR2 FYNNEI. CDR3 length: 14 amino acids.

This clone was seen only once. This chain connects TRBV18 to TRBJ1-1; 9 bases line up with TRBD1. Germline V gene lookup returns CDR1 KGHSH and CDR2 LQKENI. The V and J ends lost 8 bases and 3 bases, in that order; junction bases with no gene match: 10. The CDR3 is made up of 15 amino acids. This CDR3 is CASAPRQGGDTEAFF. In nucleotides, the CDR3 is TGTGCCAGCGCCCCCAGACAGGGGGGCGACACTGAAGCTTTCTTT.

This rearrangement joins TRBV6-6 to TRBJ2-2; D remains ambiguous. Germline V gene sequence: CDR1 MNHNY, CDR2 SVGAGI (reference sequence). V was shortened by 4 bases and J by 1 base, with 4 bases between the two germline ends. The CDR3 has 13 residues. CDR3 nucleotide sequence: TGTGCCAGCAGTTTACAGAACACCGGGGAGCTGTTTTTT. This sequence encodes CASSLQNTGELFF.

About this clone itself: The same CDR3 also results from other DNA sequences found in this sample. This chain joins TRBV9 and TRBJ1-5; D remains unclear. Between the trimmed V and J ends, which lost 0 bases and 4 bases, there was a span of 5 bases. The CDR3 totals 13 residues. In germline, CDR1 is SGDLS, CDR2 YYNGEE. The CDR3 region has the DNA TGTGCCAGCAGCGTAGACGGTAATCAGCCCCAGCATTTT. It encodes CASSVDGNQPQHF.

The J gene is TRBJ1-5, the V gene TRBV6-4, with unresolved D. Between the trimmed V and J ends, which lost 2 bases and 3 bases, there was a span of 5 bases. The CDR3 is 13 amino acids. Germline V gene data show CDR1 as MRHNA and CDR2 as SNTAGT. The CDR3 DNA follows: TGTGCCAGCAGTGACAGTCTCAATCAGCCCCAGCATTTT. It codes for CASSDSLNQPQHF.

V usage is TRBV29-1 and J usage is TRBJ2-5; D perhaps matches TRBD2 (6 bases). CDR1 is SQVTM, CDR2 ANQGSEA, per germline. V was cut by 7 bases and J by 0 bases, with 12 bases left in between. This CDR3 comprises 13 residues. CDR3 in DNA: TGCAGCGGATTAGCGGTGTACCAAGAGACCCAGTACTTC. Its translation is CSGLAVYQETQYF.

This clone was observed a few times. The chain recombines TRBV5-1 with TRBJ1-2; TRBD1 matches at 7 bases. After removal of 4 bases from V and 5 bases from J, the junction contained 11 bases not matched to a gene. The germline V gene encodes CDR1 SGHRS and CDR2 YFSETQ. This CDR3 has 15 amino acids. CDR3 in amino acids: CASSMKQGVGYGYTF. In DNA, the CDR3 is TGCGCCAGCAGCATGAAGCAGGGGGTGGGGTATGGCTACACCTTC.

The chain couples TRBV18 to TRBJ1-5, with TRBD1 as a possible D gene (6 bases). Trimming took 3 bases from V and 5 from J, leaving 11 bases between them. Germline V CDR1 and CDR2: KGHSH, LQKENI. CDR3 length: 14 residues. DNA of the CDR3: TGTGCCAGCTCACCCCAGGGGCCCGATCAGCCCCAGCATTTT. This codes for CASSPQGPDQPQHF.

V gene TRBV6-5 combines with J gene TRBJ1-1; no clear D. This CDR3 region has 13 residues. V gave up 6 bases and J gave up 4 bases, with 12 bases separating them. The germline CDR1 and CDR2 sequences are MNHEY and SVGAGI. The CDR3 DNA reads TGTGCCAGCAGCGAGGGAGGGTTCACTGAAGCTTTCTTT. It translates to CASSEGGFTEAFF.

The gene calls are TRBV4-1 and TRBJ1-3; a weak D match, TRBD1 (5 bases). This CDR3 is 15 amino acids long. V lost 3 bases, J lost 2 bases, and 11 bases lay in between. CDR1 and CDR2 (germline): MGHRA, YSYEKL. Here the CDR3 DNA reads TGCGCCAGCAGCCAGGGGGTTCATACTGGAAACACCATATATTTT. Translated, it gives CASSQGVHTGNTIYF.

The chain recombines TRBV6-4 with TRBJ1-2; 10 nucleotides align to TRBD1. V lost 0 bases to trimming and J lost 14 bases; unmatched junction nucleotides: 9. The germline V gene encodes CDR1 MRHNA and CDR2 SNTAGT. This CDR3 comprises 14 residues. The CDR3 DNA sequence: TGTGCCAGCAGTGACTCGGGACAGGGGTTTCGTTATACCTTC. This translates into CASSDSGQGFRYTF.

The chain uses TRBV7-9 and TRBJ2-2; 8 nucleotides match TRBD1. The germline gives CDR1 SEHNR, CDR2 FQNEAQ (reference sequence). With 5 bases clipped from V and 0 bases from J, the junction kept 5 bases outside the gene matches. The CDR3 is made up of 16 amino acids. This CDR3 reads CASSHGQGPNTGELFF. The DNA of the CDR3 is TGTGCCAGCAGCCACGGACAGGGACCGAACACCGGGGAGCTGTTTTTT.

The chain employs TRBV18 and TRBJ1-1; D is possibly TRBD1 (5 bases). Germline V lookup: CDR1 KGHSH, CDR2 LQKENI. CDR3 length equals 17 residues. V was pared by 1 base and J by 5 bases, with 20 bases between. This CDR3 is CASSPRSFSQGTTEAFF. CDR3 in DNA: TGTGCCAGCTCACCACGGAGTTTTAGTCAGGGAACGACTGAAGCTTTCTTT.

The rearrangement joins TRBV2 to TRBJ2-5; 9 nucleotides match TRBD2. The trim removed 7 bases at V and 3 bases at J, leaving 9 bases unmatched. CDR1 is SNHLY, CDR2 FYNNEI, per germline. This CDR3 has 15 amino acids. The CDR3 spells CASIHPGLAKETQYF. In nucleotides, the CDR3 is TGTGCCAGCATTCATCCGGGACTAGCAAAAGAGACCCAGTACTTC.

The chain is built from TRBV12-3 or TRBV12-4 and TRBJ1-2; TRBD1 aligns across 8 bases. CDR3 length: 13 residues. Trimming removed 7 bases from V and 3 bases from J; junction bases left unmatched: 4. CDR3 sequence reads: CASIATGDYGYTF. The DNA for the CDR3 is TGTGCCAGCATCGCGACAGGGGACTATGGCTACACCTTC.

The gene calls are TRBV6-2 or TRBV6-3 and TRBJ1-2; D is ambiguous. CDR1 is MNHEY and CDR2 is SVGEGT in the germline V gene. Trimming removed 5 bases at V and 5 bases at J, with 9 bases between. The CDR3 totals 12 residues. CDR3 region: CASSGDTYGYTF. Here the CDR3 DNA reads TGTGCCAGCAGTGGGGATACTTATGGCTACACCTTC.

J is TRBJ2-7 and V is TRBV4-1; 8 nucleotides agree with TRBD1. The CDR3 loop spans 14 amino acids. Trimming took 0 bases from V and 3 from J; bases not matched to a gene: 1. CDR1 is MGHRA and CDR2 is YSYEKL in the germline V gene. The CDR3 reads CASSQDDRGYEQYF. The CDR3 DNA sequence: TGCGCCAGCAGCCAAGATGACAGGGGCTACGAGCAGTACTTC.

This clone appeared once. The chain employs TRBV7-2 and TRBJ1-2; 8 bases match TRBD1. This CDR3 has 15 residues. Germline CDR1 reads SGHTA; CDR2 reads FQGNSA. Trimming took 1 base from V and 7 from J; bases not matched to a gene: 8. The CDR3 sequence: CASSLDRQGFGGYTF. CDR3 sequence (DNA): TGTGCCAGCAGCTTAGACCGACAGGGGTTTGGTGGCTACACCTTC.

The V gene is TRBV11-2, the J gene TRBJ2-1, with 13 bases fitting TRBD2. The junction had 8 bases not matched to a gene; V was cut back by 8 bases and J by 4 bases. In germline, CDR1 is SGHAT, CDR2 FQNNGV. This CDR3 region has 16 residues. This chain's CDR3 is CASVTSGGALYNEQFF. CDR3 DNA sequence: TGTGCCAGCGTAACTAGCGGGGGGGCTTTGTACAATGAGCAGTTCTTC.

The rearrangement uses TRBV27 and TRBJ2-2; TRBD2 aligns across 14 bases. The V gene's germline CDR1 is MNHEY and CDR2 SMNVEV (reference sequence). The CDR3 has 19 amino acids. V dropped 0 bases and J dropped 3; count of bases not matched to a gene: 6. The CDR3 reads CASSLSATSGGDYTGELFF. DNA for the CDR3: TGTGCCAGCAGTTTATCGGCGACTAGCGGGGGGGACTACACCGGGGAGCTGTTTTTT.

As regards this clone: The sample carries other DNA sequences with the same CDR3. The chain's CDR3 is CASSMTVNTEAFF. As DNA, the CDR3 is TGTGCCAGTAGTATGACAGTGAACACTGAAGCTTTCTTT. The J gene is TRBJ1-1, the V gene TRBV19; a possible D gene is TRBD1 (5 bases). V lost 3 bases and J lost 0, with 5 bases in between. Germline values: CDR1 LNHDA, CDR2 SQIVND (reference sequence). This CDR3 contains 13 residues. The full variable domain, completed using reference TRBV19 and TRBJ1-1, is DGGITQSPKYLFRKEGQNVTLSCEQNLNHDAMYWYRQDPGQGLRLIYYSQIVNDFQKGDIAEGYSVSREKKESFPLTVTSAQKNPTAFYLCASSMTVNTEAFFGQGTRLTVV.

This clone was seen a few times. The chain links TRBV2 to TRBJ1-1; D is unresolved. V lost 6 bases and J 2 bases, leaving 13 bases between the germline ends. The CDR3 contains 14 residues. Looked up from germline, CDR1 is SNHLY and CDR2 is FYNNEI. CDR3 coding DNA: TGTGCCAGCAGGGTCCCAATTTCTAACACTGAAGCTTTCTTT. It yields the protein CASRVPISNTEAFF.

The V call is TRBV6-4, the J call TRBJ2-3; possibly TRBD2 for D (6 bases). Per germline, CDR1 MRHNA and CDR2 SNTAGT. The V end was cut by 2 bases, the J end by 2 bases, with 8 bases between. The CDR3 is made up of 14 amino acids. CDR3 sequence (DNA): TGTGCCAGCAGTGACGGCGGGGTCACAGATACGCAGTATTTT. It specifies CASSDGGVTDTQYF.

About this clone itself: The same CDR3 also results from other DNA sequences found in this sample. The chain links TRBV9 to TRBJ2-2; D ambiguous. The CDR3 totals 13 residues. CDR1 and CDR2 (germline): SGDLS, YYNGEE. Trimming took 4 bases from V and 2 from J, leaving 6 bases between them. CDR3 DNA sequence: TGTGCCAGCAGCCCCCGTAACACCGGGGAGCTGTTTTTT. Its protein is CASSPRNTGELFF. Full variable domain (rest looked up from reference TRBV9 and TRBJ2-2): DSGVTQTPKHLITATGQRVTLRCSPRSGDLSVYWYQQSLDQGLQFLIQYYNGEERAKGNILERFSAQQFPDLHSELNLSSLELGDSALYFCASSPRNTGELFFGEGSRLTVL.

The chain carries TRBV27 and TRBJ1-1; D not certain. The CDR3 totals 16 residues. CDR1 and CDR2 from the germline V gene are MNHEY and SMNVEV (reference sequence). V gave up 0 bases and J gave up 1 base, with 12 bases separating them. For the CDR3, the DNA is TGTGCCAGCAGTTTATCGGTGGGGATCGGGAACACTGAAGCTTTCTTT. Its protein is CASSLSVGIGNTEAFF.

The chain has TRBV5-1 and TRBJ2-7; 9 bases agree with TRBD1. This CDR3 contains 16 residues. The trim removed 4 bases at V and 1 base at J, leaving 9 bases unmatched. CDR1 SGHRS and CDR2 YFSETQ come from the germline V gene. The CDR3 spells CASSAGTGYVSYEQYF. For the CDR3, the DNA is TGCGCCAGCAGCGCCGGGACAGGGTATGTGTCCTACGAGCAGTACTTC.

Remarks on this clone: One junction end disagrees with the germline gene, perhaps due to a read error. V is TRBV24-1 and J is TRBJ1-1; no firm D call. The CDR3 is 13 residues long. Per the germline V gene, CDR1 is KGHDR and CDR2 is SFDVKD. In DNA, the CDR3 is TGTGCCACGAGTGGGCAACTGAACACTGAAGCTTTCTTT. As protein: CATSGQLNTEAFF.

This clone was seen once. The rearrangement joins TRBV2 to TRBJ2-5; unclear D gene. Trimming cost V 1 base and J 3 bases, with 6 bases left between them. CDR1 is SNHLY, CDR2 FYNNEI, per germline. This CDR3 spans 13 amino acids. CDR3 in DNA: TGTGCCAGCAGTGAAGGGCGAAAAGAGACCCAGTACTTC. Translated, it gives CASSEGRKETQYF.

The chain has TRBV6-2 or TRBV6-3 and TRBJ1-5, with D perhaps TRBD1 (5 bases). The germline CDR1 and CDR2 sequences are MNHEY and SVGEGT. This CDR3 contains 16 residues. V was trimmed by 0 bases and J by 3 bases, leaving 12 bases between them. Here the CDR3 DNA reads TGTGCCAGCAGTTACTCGATTTCTGGGGCCAATCAGCCCCAGCATTTT. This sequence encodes CASSYSISGANQPQHF.